Below are 24 T cell receptor beta chains sequenced from a single sample in a study of blood T cell repertoires in COVID-19. The method was immunoSEQ multiplex PCR; TCRdb's version includes in-frame clones alone and lacks a portion of them. Seen here are 100,000 to 130,000 clones, around 90% observed once, and the top ten hold nearly 5%. Material for sequencing was peripheral blood. The receptors stem from a man aged 40-49 years with active or convalescent COVID-19.

This chain joins TRBV4-3 and TRBJ2-2, with 9 bases lining up with TRBD1. CDR3 length: 17 amino acids. Germline CDR1 LGHNA, CDR2 YSLEER. J was trimmed by 8 bases and V by 3 bases; bases with no gene match: 13. The CDR3 region has the DNA TGCGCCAGCAGCCACCTACAGGGGGCCGGCAGGGATGGGGAGCTGTTTTTT. Amino acids: CASSHLQGAGRDGELFF.

The rearrangement uses TRBV5-3 and TRBJ2-7, with 9 bases that match TRBD1. TRBV5-3 is an ORF, with its function uncertain. This CDR3 has 17 residues. With V trimmed by 4 bases and J by 6 bases, 17 bases remained unmatched. CDR3: CARSLGTNRDRAAEQYF. The CDR3 nucleotides are TGTGCCAGAAGCCTTGGAACTAACCGGGACAGGGCAGCCGAGCAGTACTTC.

V usage is TRBV27 and J usage is TRBJ2-7; D perhaps matches TRBD2 (5 bases). This CDR3 has 12 residues. V gave up 7 bases and J gave up 3 bases, with 10 bases separating them. CDR1 and CDR2 (germline): MNHEY, SMNVEV (reference sequence). This CDR3 reads CASNSRGYEQYF. The CDR3 DNA is TGTGCCAGCAACTCCCGGGGCTACGAGCAGTACTTC.

This chain joins TRBV4-1 and TRBJ2-7; no clear D gene. V lost 1 base and J lost 7, with 8 bases in between. Germline V gives CDR1 MGHRA, CDR2 YSYEKL. The CDR3 has 12 amino acids. CDR3 sequence (DNA): TGCGCCAGCAGCCAAGCATCGGGTGAGCAGTACTTC. Translation gives CASSQASGEQYF.

The V call is TRBV19, the J call TRBJ2-5; possibly TRBD2 for D (5 bases). This CDR3 comprises 15 residues. Germline lookup yields CDR1 LNHDA and CDR2 SQIVND (reference sequence). V was pared by 0 bases and J by 5 bases, with 13 bases between. In DNA form, the CDR3 reads TGTGCCAGTAGTATAGACCCCGCGGGTAGGGAGACCCAGTACTTC. It encodes CASSIDPAGRETQYF.

The chain joins TRBV5-1 to TRBJ1-1; D unresolved. The V gene's germline CDR1 is SGHRS and CDR2 YFSETQ. V lost 2 bases and J lost 5, with 10 bases in between. This CDR3 has 13 amino acids. The CDR3 DNA reads as TGCGCCAGCAGCTTAAACGGAGAGACTGAAGCTTTCTTT. This gives the protein CASSLNGETEAFF.

The gene calls are TRBV19 and TRBJ1-5, with D unclear. This CDR3 comprises 15 residues. Between the trimmed V and J ends, which lost 3 bases and 5 bases, there was a span of 14 bases. Germline V gene data show CDR1 as LNHDA and CDR2 as SQIVND (reference sequence). The CDR3 DNA is TGTGCCAGTAGTATTATCGGGAGATGGGATCAGCCCCAGCATTTT. Protein sequence: CASSIIGRWDQPQHF.

This CDR3 reads CASTLDRGTEAFF. CDR3 DNA sequence: TGCGCCAGCACCCTGGACAGGGGTACTGAAGCTTTCTTT. The gene calls are TRBV5-1 and TRBJ1-1; TRBD1 matches 9 bases. The CDR3 is 13 residues long. From germline, CDR1 is SGHRS and CDR2 YFSETQ. V shed 6 bases, J shed 5 bases, and the junction held 5 bases outside the gene matches.

The V gene is TRBV18, the J gene TRBJ2-5; TRBD2 agrees at 7 bases. V trimming: 5 bases; J trimming: 5 bases; junction bases outside the gene matches: 8. CDR3 size: 14 residues. The germline V gene has CDR1 KGHSH and CDR2 LQKENI. The CDR3: CASSEGTSAETQYF. Here the CDR3 DNA reads TGTGCCAGCTCAGAAGGAACTAGCGCGGAGACCCAGTACTTC.

The chain couples TRBV6-2 or TRBV6-3 to TRBJ1-2; no clear D. The CDR3 loop spans 14 amino acids. Trimming shortened V by 0 bases and J by 2 bases, and 7 bases separated the two germline ends. Per the germline V gene, CDR1 is MNHEY and CDR2 is SVGEGT. CDR3 DNA: TGTGCCAGCAGTTACTCGAACATGAACTATGGCTACACCTTC. This codes for CASSYSNMNYGYTF.

The chain employs TRBV28 and TRBJ1-1; a possible D gene is TRBD1 (6 bases). Trimming left V 4 bases short and J 3 bases short, with 21 bases between. CDR1 MDHEN and CDR2 SYDVKM come from the germline V gene. The CDR3 contains 17 residues. The CDR3 sequence is CASSSPGTPTRDTEAFF. For the CDR3, the DNA is TGTGCCAGCAGTTCGCCCGGGACACCTACTAGGGACACTGAAGCTTTCTTT.

The chain recombines TRBV30 with TRBJ2-7, with TRBD2 matching 7 bases. From germline, CDR1 is GTSNPN and CDR2 SVGIG (reference sequence). Trimming at V came to 5 bases and at J to 3 bases, leaving 10 bases not matched to a gene. The CDR3 consists of 14 residues. DNA of the CDR3: TGTGCCTGGGTGGGGAGGGCCCCGATCTACGAGCAGTACTTC. Protein product: CAWVGRAPIYEQYF.

The chain couples TRBV4-1 to TRBJ2-7; tentative D call: TRBD2 (5 bases). V lost 0 bases and J lost 1, with 10 bases in between. The CDR3 sequence is 15 residues long. Germline CDR1 reads MGHRA; CDR2 reads YSYEKL. CDR3 in DNA: TGCGCCAGCAGCCAAGAAGACTACGATTCCTACGAGCAGTACTTC. Translating it yields CASSQEDYDSYEQYF.

The chain joins TRBV4-1 to TRBJ1-1; 9 nucleotides agree with TRBD1. The J segment lost 4 bases and the V segment lost 3 bases, leaving 12 bases of the junction unmatched. The CDR3 covers 17 residues. Germline CDR1 reads MGHRA; CDR2 reads YSYEKL. As DNA, the CDR3 is TGCGCCAGCAGCCAGAGAGGGACAGGGTCCCGGGTCACTGAAGCTTTCTTT. Translated: CASSQRGTGSRVTEAFF.

The CDR3 nucleotides read TGTGCCAGTAACCAGGGGCTTTCGACCACTGAAGCTTTCTTT. Residues: CASNQGLSTTEAFF. This sequence joins TRBV19 and TRBJ1-1; weak D call: TRBD1 (6 bases). Germline CDR1 reads LNHDA; CDR2 reads SQIVND (reference sequence). There are 14 residues in the CDR3. Trimming removed 7 bases from V and 4 bases from J, with 16 bases in between.

The rearrangement joins TRBV18 to TRBJ2-3, with D perhaps TRBD1 (6 bases). This CDR3 comprises 16 residues. CDR1 and CDR2 (germline): KGHSH, LQKENI. With 2 bases removed from V and 6 bases from J, the gap between germline ends came to 18 bases. The CDR3 sequence is CASSPSGRGRGDTQYF. Written as DNA, the CDR3 is TGTGCCAGCTCACCATCCGGACGGGGAAGGGGGGATACGCAGTATTTT.

The V gene is TRBV19, the J gene TRBJ2-3, with 8 bases lining up with TRBD1. This CDR3 spans 13 amino acids. In germline, CDR1 is LNHDA, CDR2 SQIVND (reference sequence). Trimming cost V 10 bases and J 0 bases; bases outside gene matches: 3. CDR3 nucleotides: TGTGCCACTCGACAGGGGAGCACAGATACGCAGTATTTT. Its protein product is CATRQGSTDTQYF.

The chain couples TRBV10-3 to TRBJ2-4, with 8 bases lining up with TRBD1. CDR1 ENHRY and CDR2 SYGVKD come from the germline V gene. V gave up 5 bases and J gave up 3 bases; unmatched junction bases: 3. The CDR3 is 14 amino acids. The CDR3 DNA reads TGTGCCATCAGTAAACAGGGGGGCAAAAACATTCAGTACTTC. Amino acids: CAISKQGGKNIQYF.

V and J are TRBV27 and TRBJ1-2; D is unclear. V was clipped by 6 bases and J by 6 bases, with 20 bases between them. The CDR3 covers 15 residues. In germline, CDR1 is MNHEY, CDR2 SMNVEV (reference sequence). DNA for the CDR3: TGTGCCAGCAGAGGGAGCTGGGCAGGCTGGGATGGCTACACCTTC. Translated, it gives CASRGSWAGWDGYTF.

V usage is TRBV7-3 and J usage is TRBJ2-2; D is unresolved. Trimming pared 5 bases from V and 4 bases from J, leaving 8 bases between. Germline CDR1 is SGHTA and CDR2 is FQGTGA. There are 13 residues in the CDR3. CDR3 protein: CASSPSGTGELFF. CDR3 DNA sequence: TGTGCCAGCAGCCCTAGTGGCACCGGGGAGCTGTTTTTT. The full variable domain, its missing parts supplied by reference TRBV7-3 and TRBJ2-2, is GAGVSQTPSNKVTEKGKYVELRCDPISGHTALYWYRQSLGQGPEFLIYFQGTGAADDSGLPNDRFFAVRPEGSVSTLKIQRTERGDSAVYLCASSPSGTGELFFGEGSRLTVL.

This clone was detected once. V usage is TRBV5-4 and J usage is TRBJ2-5, with D possibly matching TRBD2 (6 bases). Per germline, CDR1 SGHNT and CDR2 YYREEE (reference sequence). There are 12 residues in the CDR3. The germline V and J ends were trimmed by 2 bases and 5 bases, with 7 bases remaining between them. The CDR3 nucleotides read TGTGCCAGCAGCTTAACTAGCGAGACCCAGTACTTC. Amino acid sequence: CASSLTSETQYF.

V and J are TRBV6-1 and TRBJ2-5; 8 positions agree with TRBD1. Germline assignment: CDR1 MNHNS and CDR2 SASEGT. CDR3 length equals 16 residues. J lost 4 bases, V lost 3 bases, and 10 bases had no gene match. DNA for the CDR3: TGTGCCAGCAGTGAGGAGGGGACAGGAAGGGTAGAGACCCAGTACTTC. Its protein is CASSEEGTGRVETQYF.

This clone has only one observation. This CDR3 is CASSRDRDYTF. As DNA, the CDR3 is TGTGCCAGTAGTCGGGACAGGGACTACACCTTC. The chain links TRBV19 to TRBJ1-2, with 9 bases matching TRBD1. Germline trimming cut 5 bases from V and 10 bases from J; bases unmatched to any gene: 2. Germline assignment: CDR1 LNHDA and CDR2 SQIVND (reference sequence). The CDR3 runs 11 residues.

V is TRBV29-1 and J is TRBJ1-1; weak D call: TRBD1 (6 bases). The CDR3 contains 11 residues. Germline CDR1 SQVTM, CDR2 ANQGSEA. Trimming stripped 7 bases from V and 8 bases from J, with 14 bases between. The CDR3 DNA reads TGCAGCGCCGAGGGGGGGTACGAAGCTTTCTTT. Protein product: CSAEGGYEAFF.